A selection of T cell receptor beta chains follows, all from one sample in a study of response to subunit inactivated influenza vaccine. TCRdb re-analysed the RT-PCR reads in MiXCR, keeping a single row per CDR3 protein. The table includes a few hundred thousand distinct CDR3 sequences, around 15% detected once. The sample here was PBMCs from blood, taken approximately 13 days after vaccination. The receptors shown here come from a man aged 45-60 years who received an inactivated influenza vaccine. CDR3s include the opening cysteine and the closing phenylalanine or tryptophan. The D gene is left open where the match is weak. Some rows mark clone size as missing; the rest say once, few, many or name a class of expanded clone.

.	TRBV19	TRBJ2-1	.	TGTGCCAGTAGTTTTGGGTGGAGGACTGAGCAGTTCTTC	CASSFGWRTEQFF
TRBD1	TRBV5-1	TRBJ2-7	.	TGCGCCAGCAGGGCAACGACAGGGGGGTCCTACGAGCAGTACTTC	CASRATTGGSYEQYF
.	TRBV4-3	TRBJ2-3	few	TGCGCCAGCAGCCAAGGTCTGACAGGTATCACAGATACGCAGTATTTT	CASSQGLTGITDTQYF
TRBD2	TRBV7-2	TRBJ2-3	few	TGTGCCAGCAGCTTAGCGGCTAGCGGGAGGAGCACAGATACGCAGTATTTT	CASSLAASGRSTDTQYF
.	TRBV29-1	TRBJ2-1	.	TGCAGCGCCCGGGGTGGCGGTCCGAGCTCCTACAATGAGCAGTTCTTC	CSARGGGPSSYNEQFF
.	TRBV2	TRBJ2-7	.	TGTGCCAGCAGTGAAGGGGGCAGGGGAATCGAGCAGTACTTC	CASSEGGRGIEQYF
TRBD2	TRBV7-9	TRBJ2-5	few	TGTGCCAGCAGGCCCGGGACTAGCGGGAGGGCCATAGGGACCCAGTACTTC	CASRPGTSGRAIGTQYF
.	TRBV5-3	TRBJ1-1	.	TGTGCCAGAAGCCCGGTAGCTTTCTTT	CARSPVAFF
.	TRBV21-1	TRBJ2-7	.	TGTGCCAGCAGCAAAGAACGTCGTCTAGCGGGAGGGCCGGACGAGCAGTACTTC	CASSKERRLAGGPDEQYF
.	TRBV28	TRBJ2-7	.	TGTGCCAGCAGTTTTAAGGGACACTGGAGGGACGAGCAGTACTTC	CASSFKGHWRDEQYF
.	TRBV24-1	TRBJ2-2	.	TGTGCCACCAGTGACCGTGTAAGGGAGGGGGAGCTGTTTTTT	CATSDRVREGELFF
.	TRBV29-1	TRBJ2-5	few	TGCAGCGTAGCGGAAAGCGCCCCGGAGACCCAGTACTTC	CSVAESAPETQYF
TRBD1	TRBV27	TRBJ1-2	few	TGTGCCAGCAGCCGAGGACAGGGTTACTATGGCTACACCTTC	CASSRGQGYYGYTF
TRBD1	TRBV3-1	TRBJ2-7	.	TGTGCCAGCAGCCTAACAGGGGCCGAGCAGTACTTC	CASSLTGAEQYF
TRBD1	TRBV4-3	TRBJ2-6	.	TGCGCCAGCAGCCGGGGGGGACAGGGGGCAACTGGGGCCAACGTCCTGACTTTC	CASSRGGQGATGANVLTF
TRBD2	TRBV7-2	TRBJ2-4	few	TGTGCCAGCAGCTTAGGACTAGCGGGAAAGGGGAACATTCAGTACTTC	CASSLGLAGKGNIQYF
.	TRBV20-1	TRBJ1-5	few	TGCAGTGCTAGAAAGGCCGGCCGAGAGGATCAGCCCCAGCATTTT	CSARKAGREDQPQHF
TRBD1	TRBV20-1	TRBJ2-7	.	TGCAGTGCTAGGGGAGACAGGGGAACTTCCTACGAGCAGTACTTC	CSARGDRGTSYEQYF
TRBD2	TRBV6-2/TRBV6-3	TRBJ2-3	.	TGTGCCAGCAGTTACGATCTAGCGGGGGCAAACACAGATACGCAGTATTTT	CASSYDLAGANTDTQYF
.	TRBV5-6	TRBJ2-7	many	TGTGCCAGCAGCTTCTCGGGACTCCTCGGTCACGAGCAGTACTTC	CASSFSGLLGHEQYF
.	TRBV6-1	TRBJ1-2	.	TGTGCCAGCACCCCTGGCCGTTTCCGGGGGGCCTATGGCTACACCTTC	CASTPGRFRGAYGYTF
TRBD1	TRBV27	TRBJ1-5	few	TGTGCCAGCAGGGGGCTTGACAGGGGGCCGAATCAGCCCCAGCATTTT	CASRGLDRGPNQPQHF
.	TRBV18	TRBJ1-1	.	TGTGCCAGCTCACCAAATACGGGCTGGAACACTGAAGCTTTCTTT	CASSPNTGWNTEAFF
.	TRBV11-1	TRBJ1-1	.	TGTGCCAGCAGACCTGGACAGAACACTGAAGCTTTCTTT	CASRPGQNTEAFF
TRBD1	TRBV7-9	TRBJ1-1	few	TGTGCCAGCAGCTCGGACAGGAGGGGGGTCACTGAAGCTTTCTTT	CASSSDRRGVTEAFF
TRBD2	TRBV6-2/TRBV6-3	TRBJ2-1	few	TGTGCCAGCAGTCTATGGACTAGCGGGAGACGAGGCCGCTACAATGAGCAGTTCTTC	CASSLWTSGRRGRYNEQFF
.	TRBV5-1	TRBJ2-5	few	TGCGCCAGCAGCCACACAGGGATCCAAGAGACCCAGTACTTC	CASSHTGIQETQYF
.	TRBV4-3	TRBJ1-2	.	TGCGCCAGCAGCCAAGATCGGGGGGGTGTATATGGCTACACCTTC	CASSQDRGGVYGYTF
TRBD2	TRBV7-9	TRBJ2-3	few	TGTGCCAGCAGCTTAGGTCTTCACGGGAGGGGGTCAGATACGCAGTATTTT	CASSLGLHGRGSDTQYF
.	TRBV11-1	TRBJ2-1	.	TGTGCCAGCAGCCGGGAGTACGAGCAGTTCTTC	CASSREYEQFF
.	TRBV5-1	TRBJ2-2	.	TGCGCCAGCAGCTTGGACTCTTACAGAGGGGCGAACACCGGGGAGCTGTTTTTT	CASSLDSYRGANTGELFF
.	TRBV18	TRBJ2-7	.	TGTGCCAGCTCACCACCGGCGGGTTACTACGAGCAGTACTTC	CASSPPAGYYEQYF
TRBD2	TRBV11-2	TRBJ2-3	.	TGTGCCAGCAGCTTAGATCGCCCTATAGCGGGGTGGCAGTTGGCAGATACGCAGTATTTT	CASSLDRPIAGWQLADTQYF
.	TRBV5-1	TRBJ2-1	few	TGCGCCAGCAGCTTAATCAGGGGTAAGAATGAGCAGTTCTTC	CASSLIRGKNEQFF
.	TRBV30	TRBJ2-7	few	TGTGCCTGGAGTGTACTTTCCCATGAGCTAAAGCAGTACTTC	CAWSVLSHELKQYF
.	TRBV7-2	TRBJ1-6	.	TGTGCCAGCAGCTACGGACAAAATAATTCACCCCTCCACTTT	CASSYGQNNSPLHF
.	TRBV20-1	TRBJ2-7	.	TGCAGTGCTAGAGATCTACGGCTAGCCGGGGCCTACGAGCAGTACTTC	CSARDLRLAGAYEQYF
TRBD1	TRBV10-3	TRBJ1-5	.	TGTGCCATCAGTTCGGACAGGGGATATTCTCAGCCCCAGCATTTT	CAISSDRGYSQPQHF
TRBD2	TRBV7-8	TRBJ2-5	few	TGTGCCAGCAGTCCAGCGGGAGTGGAAGAGACCCAGTACTTC	CASSPAGVEETQYF
.	TRBV3-1	TRBJ2-2	few	TGTGCCAGCAGCCAAGTTAGGGGGGACACCGGGGAGCTGTTTTTT	CASSQVRGDTGELFF
.	TRBV6-1	TRBJ2-7	.	TGTGCCAGCAGTGCGGACACGATCTCTTACGAGCAGTACTTC	CASSADTISYEQYF
TRBD2	TRBV20-1	TRBJ2-2	many	TGCAGTGCCTATGGGACTAGCGACTATCACCTCACCGGGGAGCTGTTTTTT	CSAYGTSDYHLTGELFF
.	TRBV20-1	TRBJ1-4	few	TGCAGTGCTAGTGAGGGAGGGCCTAATGAAAAACTGTTTTTT	CSASEGGPNEKLFF
TRBD1	TRBV20-1	TRBJ2-1	.	TGCAGTGCTTTTGGACAGGGTGTTGTCCATGAGCAGTTCTTC	CSAFGQGVVHEQFF